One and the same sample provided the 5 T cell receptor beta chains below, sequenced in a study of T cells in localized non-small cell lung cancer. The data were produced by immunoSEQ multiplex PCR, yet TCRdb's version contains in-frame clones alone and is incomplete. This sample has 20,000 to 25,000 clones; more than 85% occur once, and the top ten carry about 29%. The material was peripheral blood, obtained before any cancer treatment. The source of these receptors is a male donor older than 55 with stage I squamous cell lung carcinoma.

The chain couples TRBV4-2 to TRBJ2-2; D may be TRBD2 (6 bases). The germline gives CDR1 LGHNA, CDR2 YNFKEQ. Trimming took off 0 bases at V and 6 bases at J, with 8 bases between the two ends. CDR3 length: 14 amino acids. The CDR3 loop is CASSQEWGAGELFF. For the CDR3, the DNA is TGTGCCAGCAGCCAAGAGTGGGGGGCCGGGGAGCTGTTTTTT.

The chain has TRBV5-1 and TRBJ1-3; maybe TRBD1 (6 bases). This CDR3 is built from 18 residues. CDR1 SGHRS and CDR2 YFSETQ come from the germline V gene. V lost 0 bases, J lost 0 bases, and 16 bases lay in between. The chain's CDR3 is CASSLVGGSRSSGNTIYF. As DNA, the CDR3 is TGCGCCAGCAGCTTGGTCGGGGGCAGTAGATCCTCTGGAAACACCATATATTTT.

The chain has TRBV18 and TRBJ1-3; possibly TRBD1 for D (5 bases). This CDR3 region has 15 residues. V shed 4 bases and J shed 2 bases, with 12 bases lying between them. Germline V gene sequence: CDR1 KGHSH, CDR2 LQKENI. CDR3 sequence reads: CASSLDSPPGNTIYF. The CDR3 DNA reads TGTGCCAGCTCACTTGACAGTCCACCTGGAAACACCATATATTTT.

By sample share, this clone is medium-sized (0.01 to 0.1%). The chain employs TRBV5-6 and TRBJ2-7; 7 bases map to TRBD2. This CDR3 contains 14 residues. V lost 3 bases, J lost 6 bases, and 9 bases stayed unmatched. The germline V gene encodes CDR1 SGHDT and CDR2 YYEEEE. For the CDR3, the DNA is TGTGCCAGCAGCTCGGGGTCTAGCGGAGGCGAGCAGTACTTC. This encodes CASSSGSSGGEQYF.

The CDR3 bases are TGCGCCAGCAGGAAGAACTATAATTCACCCCTCCACTTT. It encodes CASRKNYNSPLHF. The rearrangement uses TRBV4-3 and TRBJ1-6, with D unclear. Germline-derived CDR1 and CDR2 are LGHNA and YSLEER. The CDR3 extends over 13 amino acids. The V and J ends lost 6 bases and 3 bases respectively, with 6 bases between them.